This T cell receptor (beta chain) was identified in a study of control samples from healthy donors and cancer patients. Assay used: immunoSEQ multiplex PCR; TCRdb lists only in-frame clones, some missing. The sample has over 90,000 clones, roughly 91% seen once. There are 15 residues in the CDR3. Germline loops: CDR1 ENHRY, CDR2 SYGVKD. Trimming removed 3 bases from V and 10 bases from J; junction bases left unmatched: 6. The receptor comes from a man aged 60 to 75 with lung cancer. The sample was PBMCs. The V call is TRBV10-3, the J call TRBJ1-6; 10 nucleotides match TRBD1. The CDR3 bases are TGTGCCATCAGTGAAAAGGGACAGGGGTCGTCACCCCTCCACTTT. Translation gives CAISEKGQGSSPLHF.